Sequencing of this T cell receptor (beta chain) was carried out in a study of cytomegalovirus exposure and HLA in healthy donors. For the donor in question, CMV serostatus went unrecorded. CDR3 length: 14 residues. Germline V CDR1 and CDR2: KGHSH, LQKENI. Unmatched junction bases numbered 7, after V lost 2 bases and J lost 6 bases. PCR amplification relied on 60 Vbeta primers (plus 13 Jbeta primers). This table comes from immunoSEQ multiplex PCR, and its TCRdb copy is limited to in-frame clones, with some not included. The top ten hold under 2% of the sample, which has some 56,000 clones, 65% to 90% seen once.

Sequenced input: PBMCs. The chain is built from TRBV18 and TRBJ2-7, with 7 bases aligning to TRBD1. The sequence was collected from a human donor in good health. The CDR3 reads CASSPGTAPVEQYF. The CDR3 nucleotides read TGTGCCAGCTCACCAGGGACAGCACCCGTCGAGCAGTACTTC.